This T cell receptor beta chain was retrieved from a study of cytomegalovirus exposure and HLA in healthy donors. Study-level results: The authors enumerated 150 to 200 TCR beta chains as linked to cytomegalovirus.

A note on this clone: Its antigen is unidentified.

Trimming took off 0 bases at V and 5 bases at J, with 12 bases between the two ends. The germline V gene has CDR1 SGDLS and CDR2 YYNGEE. The CDR3 extends over 14 amino acids. Primers: 60 Vbeta forward and 13 Jbeta reverse. This table comes from immunoSEQ multiplex PCR, and its TCRdb copy is limited to in-frame clones, with some not included. The sample carries about 170,000 clones, 80% to 85% recorded once. This sequence joins TRBV9 and TRBJ2-7; D is undetermined. Sequenced input: PBMCs. The receptor comes from a boy aged 2 to 10 in good health and CMV-seronegative. In nucleotides, the CDR3 is TGTGCCAGCAGCGTAGAACCCAGGTCCAACGAGCAGTACTTC. Translated, it gives CASSVEPRSNEQYF.